A single sample gave rise to the 29 T cell receptor beta chains below, sequenced in a study of technical replicates of blood from several donors (dated by TCRdb to 2016 to 2017). Library prep was done by the immunoSEQ multiplex PCR assay. The clones in this table, taken by TCRdb from immuneACCESS, are in-frame only. Not every clone is retained; where verified, under half of the shortfall comes from an unresolved V gene, and the cause of the rest is unknown. The sample records 55,000 to 85,000 clones, almost 98% of which are singletons. Approximately 0.2% of the sample comes from the top ten. Sequenced: T cells isolated from PBMCs. These receptors originate from a human donor in good health.

The chain has TRBV4-2 and TRBJ2-2; perhaps TRBD2 as D (5 bases). V was clipped by 0 bases and J by 7 bases, with 12 bases between them. Germline V lookup: CDR1 LGHNA, CDR2 YNFKEQ. The CDR3 consists of 15 residues. Here the CDR3 reads CASSQDVLALGELFF. Written as DNA, the CDR3 is TGTGCCAGCAGCCAAGATGTGCTAGCACTCGGGGAGCTGTTTTTT.

The chain links TRBV7-8 to TRBJ2-7, with D uncertain. The V gene lost 5 bases and the J gene lost 6 bases, with 11 bases spanning the gap. Germline V CDR1 and CDR2: SGHVS, FQNEAQ. This CDR3 has 12 amino acids. CDR3 loop: CASSPRRREQYF. CDR3 nucleotides: TGTGCCAGCAGCCCCAGGCGCCGCGAGCAGTACTTC.

This clone was recorded once. This chain joins TRBV28 and TRBJ2-7, with 7 bases aligning to TRBD1. Per germline, CDR1 MDHEN and CDR2 SYDVKM. The V gene end was trimmed by 5 bases and the J gene end by 2 bases; junction bases not matched to a gene: 9. This CDR3 contains 15 residues. CDR3 in DNA: TGTGCCAGCAGTACCTGGACAGGTGCCACCTACGAGCAGTACTTC. This gives the protein CASSTWTGATYEQYF. Filled out from reference TRBV28 and TRBJ2-7, the complete variable domain reads DVKVTQSSRYLVKRTGEKVFLECVQDMDHENMFWYRQDPGLGLRLIYFSYDVKMKEKGDIPEGYSVSREKKERFSLILESASTNQTSMYLCASSTWTGATYEQYFGPGTRLTVT.

This clone has a single count. The rearrangement uses TRBV28 and TRBJ2-7; TRBD2 agrees at 7 bases. There are 15 residues in the CDR3. V trimming: 7 bases; J trimming: 3 bases; junction bases outside the gene matches: 12. Germline values: CDR1 MDHEN, CDR2 SYDVKM. The CDR3 here is CASIFSGSPDYEQYF. In DNA, the CDR3 is TGTGCCAGCATATTTAGCGGGTCTCCAGACTACGAGCAGTACTTC.

This chain joins TRBV5-1 and TRBJ1-2; 9 bases fit TRBD1. Trimming took 4 bases from V and 1 from J; bases not matched to a gene: 5. The CDR3 has 15 residues. Germline lookup yields CDR1 SGHRS and CDR2 YFSETQ. Here the CDR3 DNA reads TGCGCCAGCAGCCCTTGGACAGGGGTTAACTATGGCTACACCTTC. Encoded protein: CASSPWTGVNYGYTF.

The rearrangement joins TRBV11-2 to TRBJ1-1; 10 nucleotides align to TRBD1. V lost 4 bases to trimming and J lost 5 bases; unmatched junction nucleotides: 13. The germline gives CDR1 SGHAT, CDR2 FQNNGV. This CDR3 has 17 residues. CDR3 sequence (DNA): TGTGCCAGCAGCTCCAAATATAGGGGACAGGGGAGGACTGAAGCTTTCTTT. This gives the protein CASSSKYRGQGRTEAFF.

V gene TRBV7-9 combines with J gene TRBJ1-5, with 9 bases aligning to TRBD1. CDR3 length: 15 residues. V lost 4 bases, J lost 4 bases, and 5 bases stayed unmatched. CDR1 and CDR2 from the germline V gene are SEHNR and FQNEAQ (reference sequence). The CDR3 DNA reads TGTGCCAGCAGCTCATACAGGGGGCCAAATCAGCCCCAGCATTTT. Its translation is CASSSYRGPNQPQHF. The entire variable domain, with the rest obtained from reference TRBV7-9 and TRBJ1-5, is as follows: DTGVSQNPRHKITKRGQNVTFRCDPISEHNRLYWYRQTLGQGPEFLTYFQNEAQLEKSRLLSDRFSAERPKGSFSTLEIQRTEQGDSAMYLCASSSYRGPNQPQHFGDGTRLSIL.

The genes are TRBV4-2 and TRBJ1-2; 8 bases are shared with TRBD1. V lost 0 bases and J lost 3; bases outside the gene matches: 3. CDR3 size: 15 residues. The V gene's germline CDR1 is LGHNA and CDR2 YNFKEQ. The CDR3 DNA reads as TGTGCCAGCAGCCAAGATCAGGGGGCGGACTATGGCTACACCTTC. As protein: CASSQDQGADYGYTF.

This clone occurred once. The gene calls are TRBV6-1 and TRBJ1-6, with a possible D match to TRBD1 (5 bases). The CDR3 has 14 amino acids. Trimming took 2 bases from V and 8 from J, leaving 10 bases between them. CDR1 is MNHNS, CDR2 SASEGT, per germline. Here the CDR3 reads CASSESGGDSPLHF. Here the CDR3 DNA reads TGTGCCAGCAGTGAATCCGGGGGGGATTCACCCCTCCACTTT.

The CDR3 DNA follows: TGTGCCAGCAGCAGCGGGACAGGCGGTGTCATTGGCAATCAGCCCCAGCATTTT. It encodes CASSSGTGGVIGNQPQHF. The J gene is TRBJ1-5, the V gene TRBV2; 8 bases match TRBD1. Germline loops: CDR1 SNHLY, CDR2 FYNNEI. V shed 6 bases, J shed 2 bases, and the junction held 15 bases outside the gene matches. This CDR3 region has 18 residues.

The chain recombines TRBV7-6 with TRBJ2-2; TRBD2 aligns across 7 bases. After removal of 1 base from V and 5 bases from J, the junction contained 19 bases not matched to a gene. The CDR3 covers 20 residues. Germline lookup yields CDR1 SGHVS and CDR2 FNYEAQ. The CDR3 reads CASSLGTSWTPIKETGELFF. CDR3 sequence (DNA): TGTGCCAGCAGCTTAGGGACTAGTTGGACCCCAATTAAAGAGACCGGGGAGCTGTTTTTT.

The chain uses TRBV6-1 and TRBJ1-4; 9 bases fit TRBD1. Germline lookup yields CDR1 MNHNS and CDR2 SASEGT. V was clipped by 3 bases and J by 8 bases; unmatched bases: 4. There are 14 residues in the CDR3. This CDR3 is CASSDTGGSEKLFF. The CDR3 DNA reads TGTGCCAGCAGTGACACAGGGGGCAGCGAAAAACTGTTTTTT.

The chain combines TRBV7-9 with TRBJ2-7; 9 bases are a match to TRBD1. Germline loops: CDR1 SEHNR, CDR2 FQNEAQ (reference sequence). After removal of 5 bases from V and 5 bases from J, the junction contained 10 bases not matched to a gene. There are 15 residues in the CDR3. CDR3 sequence: CASSPAIGQGNEQYF. DNA for the CDR3: TGTGCCAGCAGCCCTGCGATAGGACAGGGGAACGAGCAGTACTTC.

This clone was detected only once. This chain connects TRBV14 to TRBJ2-5; D gene uncertain. V lost 3 bases, J lost 3 bases, and 8 bases lay in between. The CDR3 is 13 residues long. In germline, CDR1 is SGHDN, CDR2 FVKESK. The CDR3 spells CASSQNRKETQYF. CDR3 in DNA: TGTGCCAGCAGCCAGAACAGAAAAGAGACCCAGTACTTC.

V usage is TRBV20-1 and J usage is TRBJ2-1, with no clear D. CDR1 DFQATT and CDR2 SNEGSKA come from the germline V gene (reference sequence). The V and J ends lost 5 bases and 8 bases respectively, with 10 bases between them. CDR3 length: 11 residues. The chain's CDR3 is CSALIAYEQFF. CDR3 DNA sequence: TGCAGTGCTCTCATAGCATATGAGCAGTTCTTC.

This chain uses TRBV7-6 with TRBJ2-2; TRBD2 matches 7 bases. The germline V gene encodes CDR1 SGHVS and CDR2 FNYEAQ. CDR3 length: 14 residues. Trimming removed 8 bases from V and 4 bases from J; junction bases left unmatched: 7. The chain's CDR3 is CASGLSSGTGELFF. The CDR3 nucleotides are TGTGCCAGCGGACTATCTAGCGGCACCGGGGAGCTGTTTTTT. Together with reference TRBV7-6 and TRBJ2-2, the CDR3 gives the full variable domain: GAGVSQSPRYKVTKRGQDVALRCDPISGHVSLYWYRQALGQGPEFLTYFNYEAQQDKSGLPNDRFSAERPEGSISTLTIQRTEQRDSAMYRCASGLSSGTGELFFGEGSRLTVL.

The chain is built from TRBV6-1 and TRBJ1-1, with D maybe TRBD1 (5 bases). The length of the CDR3 is 13 residues. Germline CDR1 is MNHNS and CDR2 is SASEGT. Trimming pared 1 base from V and 6 bases from J, leaving 9 bases between. In DNA, the CDR3 is TGTGCCAGCAGTGAAGTGACAGCACCTGAAGCTTTCTTT. Amino acid sequence: CASSEVTAPEAFF.

The chain links TRBV27 to TRBJ1-4; 9 bases map to TRBD1. This CDR3 has 15 residues. Germline values: CDR1 MNHEY, CDR2 SMNVEV (reference sequence). V dropped 1 base and J dropped 5; count of bases not matched to a gene: 2. This CDR3 is CASSLLGTGNEKLFF. The CDR3 bases are TGTGCCAGCAGTTTATTAGGGACAGGGAATGAAAAACTGTTTTTT. Full variable domain (outside the CDR3, taken from reference TRBV27 and TRBJ1-4): EAQVTQNPRYLITVTGKKLTVTCSQNMNHEYMSWYRQDPGLGLRQIYYSMNVEVTDKGDVPEGYKVSRKEKRNFPLILESPSPNQTSLYFCASSLLGTGNEKLFFGSGTQLSVL.

The CDR3 sequence is CASSHEAISNQPQHF. For the CDR3, the DNA is TGCGCCAGCAGTCATGAGGCGATTAGCAATCAGCCCCAGCATTTT. The rearrangement joins TRBV4-1 to TRBJ1-5; D is uncertain. V gave up 6 bases and J gave up 0 bases, with 12 bases separating them. Looked up from germline, CDR1 is MGHRA and CDR2 is YSYEKL. This CDR3 spans 15 amino acids.

The chain combines TRBV6-1 with TRBJ2-5; tentatively, D is TRBD2 (6 bases). The V gene lost 3 bases and the J gene lost 2 bases, with 10 bases spanning the gap. This CDR3 region has 14 residues. Germline V gene lookup returns CDR1 MNHNS and CDR2 SASEGT. In DNA, the CDR3 is TGTGCCAGCAGTGAGGACTACATACAAGAGACCCAGTACTTC. Protein product: CASSEDYIQETQYF.

This sequence joins TRBV28 and TRBJ2-7, with 14 nucleotides matching TRBD2. The CDR3 consists of 17 residues. Germline V gene data show CDR1 as MDHEN and CDR2 as SYDVKM. V lost 5 bases to trimming and J lost 4 bases; unmatched junction nucleotides: 10. CDR3 in DNA: TGTGCCAGCAGTCCCCTCCCCCGGACTAGCGGGAGGTACGAGCAGTACTTC. Protein product: CASSPLPRTSGRYEQYF.

Here the CDR3 DNA reads TGCGCCAGCAGCCTCAGGGACAGGGAAAAATCTCCTGAAGCTTTCTTT. Protein: CASSLRDREKSPEAFF. V is TRBV5-1 and J is TRBJ1-1, with 9 bases matching TRBD1. Germline CDR1 and CDR2: SGHRS and YFSETQ. J lost 6 bases, V lost 4 bases, and 13 bases had no gene match. There are 16 residues in the CDR3.

The chain joins TRBV5-6 to TRBJ2-4, with TRBD1 identical over 8 bases. J gave up 9 bases and V 0 bases, and 17 bases lay outside the gene matches. Germline V gene lookup returns CDR1 SGHDT and CDR2 YYEEEE. The CDR3 totals 18 residues. In DNA, the CDR3 is TGTGCCAGCAGCTTGGGAAGATCTGGGACAGGTCGTCGTGGCATTCAGTACTTC. Encoded protein: CASSLGRSGTGRRGIQYF.

This chain connects TRBV9 to TRBJ2-7; 9 bases fit TRBD1. Losses at the gene ends were 3 bases for V and 3 bases for J; bases not matched to a gene: 7. Germline lookup yields CDR1 SGDLS and CDR2 YYNGEE. This CDR3 has 15 residues. The CDR3 bases are TGTGCCAGCAGCGCCCGGGGACAGGGAAACTACGAGCAGTACTTC. This sequence encodes CASSARGQGNYEQYF.

This rearrangement joins TRBV5-6 to TRBJ2-7; TRBD2 is a possible D gene (5 bases). The CDR3 extends over 16 amino acids. Between the trimmed V and J ends, which lost 2 bases and 5 bases, there was a span of 20 bases. The germline V gene has CDR1 SGHDT and CDR2 YYEEEE. Here the CDR3 DNA reads TGTGCCAGCAGCTTCGTCTCGGACGGGGAAACCCACGAGCAGTACTTC. Protein sequence: CASSFVSDGETHEQYF. Supplemented by reference TRBV5-6 and TRBJ2-7, the full variable domain reads DAGVTQSPTHLIKTRGQQVTLRCSPKSGHDTVSWYQQALGQGPQFIFQYYEEEERQRGNFPDRFSGHQFPNYSSELNVNALLLGDSALYLCASSFVSDGETHEQYFGPGTRLTVT.

Remarks on this clone: Other DNA sequences of this sample code for an identical CDR3. The V call is TRBV5-6, the J call TRBJ2-2; TRBD1 might be the D (5 bases). CDR1 and CDR2 from the germline V gene are SGHDT and YYEEEE. The V and J ends lost 1 base and 8 bases respectively, with 9 bases between them. The CDR3 totals 13 residues. CDR3 bases: TGTGCCAGCAGCTTGAGGGGCCCTGGGGAGCTGTTTTTT. This codes for CASSLRGPGELFF.

The rearrangement links TRBV11-2 to TRBJ2-5, with 8 bases matching TRBD2. Germline CDR1 reads SGHAT; CDR2 reads FQNNGV. V lost 5 bases and J lost 1; bases outside the gene matches: 9. This CDR3 is 16 amino acids long. CDR3 sequence reads: CASSLQAGVRQETQYF. The CDR3 nucleotides are TGTGCCAGCAGCCTCCAAGCGGGGGTCCGCCAAGAGACCCAGTACTTC.

V usage is TRBV7-8 and J usage is TRBJ1-1, with D hard to call. This CDR3 is 15 amino acids long. Germline CDR1 SGHVS, CDR2 FQNEAQ. The ends were cut back, 1 base at V and 1 base at J, with 10 bases in the middle. The CDR3 sequence: CASSLGIGRNTEAFF. Written as DNA, the CDR3 is TGTGCCAGCAGCTTAGGGATAGGGAGGAACACTGAAGCTTTCTTT.

This clone was detected only once. The V and J genes are TRBV28 and TRBJ2-4, with 7 bases matching TRBD1. After removal of 8 bases from V and 8 bases from J, the junction contained 18 bases not matched to a gene. Germline V gene lookup returns CDR1 MDHEN and CDR2 SYDVKM. CDR3 size: 16 residues. Here the CDR3 reads CASGTTGQIPVDIQYF. The CDR3 DNA follows: TGTGCCAGCGGAACTACGGGACAGATCCCGGTGGACATTCAGTACTTC.